This is a list of T cell receptor beta chains from one sample in a study of cytomegalovirus exposure and HLA in healthy donors. The method was immunoSEQ multiplex PCR; TCRdb's version includes in-frame clones alone and lacks a portion of them. There are fewer than 100,000 clones in the sample; 60% to 75% occur only once, and 1.2% lies in the top ten. Sequencing input: PBMCs. The source is a female donor in good health and CMV-seronegative. Both conserved end residues are part of each CDR3. The D gene is left open where the match is weak. Only part of the rows carry a size: once, few, many, or a class if the clone is expanded.

j_call | v_call | clone_size | d_call | cdr3_aa | cdr3_nt
TRBJ2-3 | TRBV7-2 | NA | TRBD1 | CASTRTGSTDTQYF | TGTGCCAGCACCCGGACAGGAAGCACAGATACGCAGTATTTT
TRBJ2-7 | TRBV4-1 | NA | TRBD2 | CASSLAGSTSYEQYF | TGCGCCAGCAGCCTAGCGGGGTCAACCTCCTACGAGCAGTACTTC
TRBJ1-2 | TRBV11-3 | NA | NA | CASSLDLGQPSYGYTF | TGTGCCAGCAGCTTAGATCTTGGACAGCCCAGCTATGGCTACACCTTC
TRBJ2-3 | TRBV21-1 | NA | NA | CASSKTTVAPDTQYF | TGTGCCAGCAGCAAAACGACAGTTGCCCCAGATACGCAGTATTTT
TRBJ1-5 | TRBV6-6 | NA | TRBD1 | CASVTGVADQPQHF | TGTGCCAGCGTTACAGGGGTGGCGGATCAGCCCCAGCATTTT
TRBJ2-7 | TRBV28 | NA | NA | CASSTPQSWLYEQYF | TGTGCCAGCAGTACCCCACAGAGCTGGCTATACGAGCAGTACTTC
TRBJ1-1 | TRBV7-9 | NA | TRBD1 | CASILRGTGQVLVF | TGTGCCAGCATCCTAAGGGGGACAGGGCAAGTATTGGTCTTT
TRBJ1-6 | TRBV2 | few | NA | CASSYHPGDAYF | TGTGCCAGCAGTTATCACCCCGGGGATGCCTACTTT
TRBJ2-5 | TRBV5-4 | NA | TRBD1 | CASSQQGAAETQYF | TGTGCCAGCAGCCAACAGGGGGCGGCAGAGACCCAGTACTTC
TRBJ2-7 | TRBV25-1 | NA | TRBD1 | CASEPHRGSGEQYF | TGTGCCAGCGAGCCCCACAGGGGATCGGGCGAGCAGTACTTC
TRBJ1-6 | TRBV18 | NA | NA | CASSPQGSSYNSPLHF | TGTGCCAGCTCACCCCAGGGTAGCTCCTATAATTCACCCCTCCACTTT
TRBJ1-5 | TRBV30 | NA | NA | CAWEAHEASNQPQHF | TGTGCCTGGGAGGCCCATGAGGCTAGCAATCAGCCCCAGCATTTT
TRBJ1-4 | TRBV5-4 | NA | TRBD1 | CASSLGGDSPVLFF | TGTGCCAGCAGCTTGGGAGGGGACAGCCCGGTACTGTTTTTT
TRBJ2-6 | TRBV7-6 | once | NA | CASSLDARRSGANVLTF | TGTGCCAGCAGCTTAGATGCGCGGCGCTCTGGGGCCAACGTCCTGACTTTC
TRBJ1-2 | TRBV30 | NA | NA | CAFSSERYGYTF | TGTGCCTTCTCCTCAGAAAGATATGGCTACACCTTC
TRBJ2-2 | TRBV2 | once | NA | CASSEAGAAGELFF | TGTGCCAGCAGTGAAGCGGGGGCGGCCGGGGAGCTGTTTTTT